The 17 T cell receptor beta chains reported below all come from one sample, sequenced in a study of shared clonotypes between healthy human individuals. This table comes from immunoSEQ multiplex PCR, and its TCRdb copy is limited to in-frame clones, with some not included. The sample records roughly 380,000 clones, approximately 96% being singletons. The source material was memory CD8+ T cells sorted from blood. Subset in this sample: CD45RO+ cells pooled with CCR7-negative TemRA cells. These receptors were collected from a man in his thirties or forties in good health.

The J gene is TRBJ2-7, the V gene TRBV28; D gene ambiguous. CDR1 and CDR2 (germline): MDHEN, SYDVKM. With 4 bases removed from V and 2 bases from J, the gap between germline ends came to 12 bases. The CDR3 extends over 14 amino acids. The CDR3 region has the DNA TGTGCCAGCAGTTCGATGACATCCACCTACGAGCAGTACTTC. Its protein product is CASSSMTSTYEQYF. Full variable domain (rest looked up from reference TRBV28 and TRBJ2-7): DVKVTQSSRYLVKRTGEKVFLECVQDMDHENMFWYRQDPGLGLRLIYFSYDVKMKEKGDIPEGYSVSREKKERFSLILESASTNQTSMYLCASSSMTSTYEQYFGPGTRLTVT.

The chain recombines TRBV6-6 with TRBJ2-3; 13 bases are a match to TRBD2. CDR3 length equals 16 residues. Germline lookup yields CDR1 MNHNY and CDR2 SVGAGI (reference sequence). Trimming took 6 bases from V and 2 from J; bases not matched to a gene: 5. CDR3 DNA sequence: TGTGCCAGCAGCCGGACTAGCGGGAGATACACAGATACGCAGTATTTT. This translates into CASSRTSGRYTDTQYF.

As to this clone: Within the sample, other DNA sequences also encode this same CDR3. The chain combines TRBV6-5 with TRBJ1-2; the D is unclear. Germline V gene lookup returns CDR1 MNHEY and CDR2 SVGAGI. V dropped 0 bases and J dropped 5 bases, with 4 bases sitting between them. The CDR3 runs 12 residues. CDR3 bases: TGTGCCAGCAGTTACTCCGGTTATGGCTACACCTTC. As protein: CASSYSGYGYTF.

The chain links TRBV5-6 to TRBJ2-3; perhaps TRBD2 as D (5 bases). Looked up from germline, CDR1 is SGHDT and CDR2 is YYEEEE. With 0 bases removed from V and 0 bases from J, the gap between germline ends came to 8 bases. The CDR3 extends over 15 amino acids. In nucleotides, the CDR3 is TGTGCCAGCAGCTTGGGACTAACTAGCACAGATACGCAGTATTTT. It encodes CASSLGLTSTDTQYF. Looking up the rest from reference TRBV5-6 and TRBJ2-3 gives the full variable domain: DAGVTQSPTHLIKTRGQQVTLRCSPKSGHDTVSWYQQALGQGPQFIFQYYEEEERQRGNFPDRFSGHQFPNYSSELNVNALLLGDSALYLCASSLGLTSTDTQYFGPGTRLTVL.

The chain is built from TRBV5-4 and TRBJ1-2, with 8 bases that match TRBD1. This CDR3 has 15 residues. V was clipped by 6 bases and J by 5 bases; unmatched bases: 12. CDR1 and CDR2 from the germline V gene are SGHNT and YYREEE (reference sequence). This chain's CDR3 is CASNAGAGGMYGYTF. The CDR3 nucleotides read TGTGCCAGCAACGCCGGGGCAGGGGGCATGTATGGCTACACCTTC.

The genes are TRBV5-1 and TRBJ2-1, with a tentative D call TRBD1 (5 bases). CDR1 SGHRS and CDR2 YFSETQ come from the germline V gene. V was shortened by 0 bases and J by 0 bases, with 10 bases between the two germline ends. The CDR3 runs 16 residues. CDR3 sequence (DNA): TGCGCCAGCAGCTTGGACACAGGATACTCCTACAATGAGCAGTTCTTC. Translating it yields CASSLDTGYSYNEQFF.

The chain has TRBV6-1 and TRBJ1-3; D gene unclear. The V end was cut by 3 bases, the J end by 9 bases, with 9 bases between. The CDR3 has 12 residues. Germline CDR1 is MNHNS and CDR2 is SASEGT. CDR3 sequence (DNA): TGTGCCAGCAGTGACGGGATTGCCACCATATATTTT. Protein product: CASSDGIATIYF.

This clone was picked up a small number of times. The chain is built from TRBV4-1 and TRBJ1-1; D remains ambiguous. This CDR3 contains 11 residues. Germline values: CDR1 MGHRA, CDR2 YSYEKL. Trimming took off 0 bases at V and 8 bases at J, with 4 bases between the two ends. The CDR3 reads CASSQDSEAFF. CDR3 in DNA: TGCGCCAGCAGCCAAGATAGCGAAGCTTTCTTT.

In nucleotides, the CDR3 is TGCGCCAGCAGTGATAGGCAGGGGGCGAATGAGCAGTTCTTC. It encodes CASSDRQGANEQFF. This chain connects TRBV10-1 to TRBJ2-1, with 8 bases identical to TRBD1. The germline CDR1 and CDR2 sequences are WNHNN and SYGVQD (reference sequence). The J segment lost 7 bases and the V segment lost 3 bases, leaving 5 bases of the junction unmatched. This CDR3 spans 14 amino acids.

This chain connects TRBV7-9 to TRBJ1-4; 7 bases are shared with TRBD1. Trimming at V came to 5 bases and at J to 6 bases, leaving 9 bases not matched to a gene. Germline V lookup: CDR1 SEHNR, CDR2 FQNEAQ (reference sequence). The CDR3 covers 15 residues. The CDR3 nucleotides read TGTGCCAGCAGCATTGACAGGGCGAGACATGAAAAACTGTTTTTT. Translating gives CASSIDRARHEKLFF.

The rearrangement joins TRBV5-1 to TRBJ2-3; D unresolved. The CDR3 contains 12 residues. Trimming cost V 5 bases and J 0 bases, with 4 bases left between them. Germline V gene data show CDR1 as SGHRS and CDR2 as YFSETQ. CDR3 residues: CASRTSTDTQYF. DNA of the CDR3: TGCGCCAGCAGGACTAGCACAGATACGCAGTATTTT.

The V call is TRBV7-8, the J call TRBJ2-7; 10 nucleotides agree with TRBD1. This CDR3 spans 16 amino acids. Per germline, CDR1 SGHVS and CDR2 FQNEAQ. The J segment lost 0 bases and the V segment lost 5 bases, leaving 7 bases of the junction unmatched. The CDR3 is CASSLIWDRGSYEQYF. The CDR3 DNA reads TGTGCCAGCAGCCTCATTTGGGACAGGGGCTCCTACGAGCAGTACTTC.

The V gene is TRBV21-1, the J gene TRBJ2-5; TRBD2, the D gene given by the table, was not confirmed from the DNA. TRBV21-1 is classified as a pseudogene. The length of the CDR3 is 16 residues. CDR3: CASSKVLSFAKETQYF. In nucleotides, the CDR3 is TGTGCCAGCAGCAAAGTCCTTAGCTTTGCAAAAGAGACCCAGTACTTC.

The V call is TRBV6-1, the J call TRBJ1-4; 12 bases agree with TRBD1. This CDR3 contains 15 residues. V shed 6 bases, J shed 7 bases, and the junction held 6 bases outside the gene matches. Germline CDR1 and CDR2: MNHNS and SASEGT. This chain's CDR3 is CASSRDRGRGEKLFF. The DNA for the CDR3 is TGTGCCAGCAGCCGGGACAGGGGGCGAGGTGAAAAACTGTTTTTT.

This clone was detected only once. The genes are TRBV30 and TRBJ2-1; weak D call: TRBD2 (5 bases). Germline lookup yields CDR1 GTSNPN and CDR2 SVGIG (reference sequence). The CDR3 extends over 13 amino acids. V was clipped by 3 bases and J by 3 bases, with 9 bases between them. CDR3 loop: CAWSRGNYNEQFF. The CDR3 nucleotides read TGTGCCTGGAGCAGAGGGAACTACAATGAGCAGTTCTTC.

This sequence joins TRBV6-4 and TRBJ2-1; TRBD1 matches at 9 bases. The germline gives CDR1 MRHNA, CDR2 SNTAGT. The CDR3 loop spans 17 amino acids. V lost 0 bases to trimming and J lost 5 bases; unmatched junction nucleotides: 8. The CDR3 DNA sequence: TGTGCCAGCAGTGACTCGAGGACAGGGGACTACGACAATGAGCAGTTCTTC. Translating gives CASSDSRTGDYDNEQFF.

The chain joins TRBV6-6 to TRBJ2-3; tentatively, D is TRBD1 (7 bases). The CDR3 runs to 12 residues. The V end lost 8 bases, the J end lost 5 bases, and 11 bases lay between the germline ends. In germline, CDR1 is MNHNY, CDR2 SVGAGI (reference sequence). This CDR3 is CASRRGQDTQYF. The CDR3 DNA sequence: TGTGCCAGCCGGAGGGGGCAAGATACGCAGTATTTT.